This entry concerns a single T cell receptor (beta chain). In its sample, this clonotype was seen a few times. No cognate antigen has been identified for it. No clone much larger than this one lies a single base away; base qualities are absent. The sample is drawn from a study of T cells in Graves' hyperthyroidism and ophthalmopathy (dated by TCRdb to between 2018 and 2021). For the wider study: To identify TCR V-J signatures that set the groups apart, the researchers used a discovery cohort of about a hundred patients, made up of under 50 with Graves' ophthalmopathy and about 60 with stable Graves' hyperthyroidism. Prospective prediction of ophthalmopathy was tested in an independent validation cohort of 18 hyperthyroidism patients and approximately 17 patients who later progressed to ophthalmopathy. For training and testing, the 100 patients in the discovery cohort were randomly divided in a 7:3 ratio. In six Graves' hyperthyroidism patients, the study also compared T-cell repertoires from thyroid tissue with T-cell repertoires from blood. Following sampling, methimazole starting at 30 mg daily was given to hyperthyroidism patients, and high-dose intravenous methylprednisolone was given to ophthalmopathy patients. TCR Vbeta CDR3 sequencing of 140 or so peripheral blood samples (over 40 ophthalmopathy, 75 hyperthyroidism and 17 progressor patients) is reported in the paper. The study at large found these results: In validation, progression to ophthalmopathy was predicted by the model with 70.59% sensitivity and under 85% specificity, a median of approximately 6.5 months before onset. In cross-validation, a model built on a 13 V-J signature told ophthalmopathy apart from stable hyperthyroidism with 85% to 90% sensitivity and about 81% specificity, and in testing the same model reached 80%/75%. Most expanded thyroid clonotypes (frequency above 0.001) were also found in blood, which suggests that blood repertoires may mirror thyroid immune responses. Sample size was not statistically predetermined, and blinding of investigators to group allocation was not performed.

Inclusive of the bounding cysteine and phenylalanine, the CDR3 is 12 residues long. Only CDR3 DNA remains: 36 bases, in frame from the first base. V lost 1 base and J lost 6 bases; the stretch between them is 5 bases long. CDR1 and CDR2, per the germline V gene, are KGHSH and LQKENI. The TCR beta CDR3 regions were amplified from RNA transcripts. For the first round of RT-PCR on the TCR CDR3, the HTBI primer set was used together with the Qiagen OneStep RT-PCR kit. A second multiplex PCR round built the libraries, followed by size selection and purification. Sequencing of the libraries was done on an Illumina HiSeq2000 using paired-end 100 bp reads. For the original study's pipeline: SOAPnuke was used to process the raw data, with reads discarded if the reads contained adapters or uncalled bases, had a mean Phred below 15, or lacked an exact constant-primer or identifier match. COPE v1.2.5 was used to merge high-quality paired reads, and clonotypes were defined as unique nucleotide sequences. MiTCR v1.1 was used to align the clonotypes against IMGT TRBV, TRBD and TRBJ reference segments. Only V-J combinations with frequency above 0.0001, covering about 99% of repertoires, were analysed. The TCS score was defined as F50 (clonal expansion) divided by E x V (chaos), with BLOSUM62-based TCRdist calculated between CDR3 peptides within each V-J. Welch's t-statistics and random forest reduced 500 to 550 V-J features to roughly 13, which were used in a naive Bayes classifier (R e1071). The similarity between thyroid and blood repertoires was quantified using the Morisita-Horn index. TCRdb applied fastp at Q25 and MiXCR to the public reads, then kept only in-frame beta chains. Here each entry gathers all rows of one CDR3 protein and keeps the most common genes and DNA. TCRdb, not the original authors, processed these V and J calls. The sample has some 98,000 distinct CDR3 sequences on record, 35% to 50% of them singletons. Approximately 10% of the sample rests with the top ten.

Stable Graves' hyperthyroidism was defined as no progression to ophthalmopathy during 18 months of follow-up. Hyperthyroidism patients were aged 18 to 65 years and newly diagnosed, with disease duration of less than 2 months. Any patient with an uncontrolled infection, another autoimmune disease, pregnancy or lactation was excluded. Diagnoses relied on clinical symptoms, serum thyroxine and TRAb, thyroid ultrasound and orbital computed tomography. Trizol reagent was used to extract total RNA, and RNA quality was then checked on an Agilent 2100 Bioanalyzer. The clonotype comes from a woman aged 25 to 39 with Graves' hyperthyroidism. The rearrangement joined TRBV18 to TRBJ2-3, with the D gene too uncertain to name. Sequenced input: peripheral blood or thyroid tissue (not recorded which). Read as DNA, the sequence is TGTGCCAGCTCACCACGGTCGGATACGCAGTATTTT. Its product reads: CASSPRSDTQYF.